Listed here are 20 T cell receptor beta chains from one sample, sequenced in a study of cytomegalovirus exposure and HLA in healthy donors. 60 Vbeta and 13 Jbeta primers were used in PCR. Repertoires were generated with immunoSEQ multiplex PCR, while TCRdb's copy carries only in-frame clones and drops some. The ten most abundant clones cover less than 4.5% of a sample with roughly 60,000 clones. The specimen sequenced was PBMCs. The receptors were gathered from a woman aged 18-29 years in good health and CMV-seronegative.

V gene TRBV11-1 combines with J gene TRBJ2-1; 10 bases are shared with TRBD1. Per germline, CDR1 SGHAT and CDR2 FQDESV (reference sequence). The ends lost 5 bases at V and 9 bases at J; junction bases unmatched: 13. The CDR3 sequence is 16 residues long. The CDR3, as DNA: TGTGCCAGCAGCCCCTCCAGGGGACAGGGGTTGGGTGAGCAGTTCTTC. This encodes CASSPSRGQGLGEQFF.

The gene calls are TRBV7-9 and TRBJ1-2; 7 nucleotides match TRBD1. The germline V gene encodes CDR1 SEHNR and CDR2 FQNEAQ (reference sequence). The V segment lost 3 bases and the J segment 0 bases; nucleotides outside the gene matches: 1. This CDR3 is 14 amino acids long. CDR3 region: CASSFTGANYGYTF. CDR3 sequence (DNA): TGTGCCAGCAGCTTTACAGGGGCTAACTATGGCTACACCTTC.

The chain employs TRBV6-6 and TRBJ1-5, with D perhaps matching TRBD1 (6 bases). V was clipped by 2 bases and J by 3 bases, with 11 bases between them. This CDR3 comprises 15 residues. Germline assignment: CDR1 MNHNY and CDR2 SVGAGI (reference sequence). The CDR3 coding sequence is TGTGCCAGCAGTTACCGCACAGGGTTCAATCAGCCCCAGCATTTT. Amino acid sequence: CASSYRTGFNQPQHF.

The chain carries TRBV30 and TRBJ2-7, with 8 bases aligning to TRBD1. The V and J ends lost 3 bases and 0 bases, in that order; junction bases with no gene match: 4. CDR3 length: 14 residues. CDR1 GTSNPN and CDR2 SVGIG come from the germline V gene (reference sequence). The CDR3, as DNA: TGTGCCTGGAGGACAGGGGCAACCTCCTACGAGCAGTACTTC. Protein sequence: CAWRTGATSYEQYF.

V and J are TRBV6-1 and TRBJ2-7; no clear D. The ends were cut back, 6 bases at V and 2 bases at J, with 8 bases in the middle. Germline loops: CDR1 MNHNS, CDR2 SASEGT. This CDR3 contains 12 residues. CDR3 in DNA: TGTGCCAGCAGCCCCGAGACCTACGAGCAGTACTTC. Amino acid sequence: CASSPETYEQYF.

J is TRBJ1-1 and V is TRBV6-1; unclear D gene. The CDR3 has 14 amino acids. Germline V lookup: CDR1 MNHNS, CDR2 SASEGT. Trimming took 6 bases from V and 1 from J, leaving 12 bases between them. CDR3 sequence reads: CASSGGPGNTEAFF. The CDR3 bases are TGTGCCAGCAGCGGAGGCCCTGGGAACACTGAAGCTTTCTTT.

CDR3 sequence: CASSTRYQRGNEQYF. For the CDR3, the DNA is TGTGCCAGCAGCACCAGATACCAACGCGGGAACGAGCAGTACTTC. This chain connects TRBV6-5 to TRBJ2-7, with a weak D call TRBD2 (6 bases). This CDR3 comprises 15 residues. Trimming took off 6 bases at V and 5 bases at J, with 20 bases between the two ends. Germline CDR1 and CDR2: MNHEY and SVGAGI.

CDR3 loop: CASSPGGDYEQYF. The CDR3 DNA reads TGTGCCAGCAGCCCCGGGGGGGACTACGAGCAGTACTTC. This rearrangement joins TRBV7-6 to TRBJ2-7; 8 bases map to TRBD2. CDR1 is SGHVS, CDR2 FNYEAQ, per germline. The CDR3 loop spans 13 amino acids. Trimming removed 5 bases from V and 3 bases from J; junction bases left unmatched: 3.

CDR3 coding DNA: TGCGCCAGCAGCCGAGAGAGGGGGGGGAACACCGGGGAGCTGTTTTTT. Translating gives CASSRERGGNTGELFF. The J gene is TRBJ2-2, the V gene TRBV4-1, with D maybe TRBD2 (7 bases). This CDR3 contains 16 residues. Trimming took 4 bases from V and 1 from J, leaving 13 bases between them. Germline CDR1 is MGHRA and CDR2 is YSYEKL.

The chain combines TRBV4-1 with TRBJ2-7; D may be TRBD2 (6 bases). Germline V gene data show CDR1 as MGHRA and CDR2 as YSYEKL. The length of the CDR3 is 13 residues. V lost 4 bases and J lost 2, with 9 bases in between. CDR3 amino acids: CASSRTGAYEQYF. CDR3 sequence (DNA): TGCGCCAGCAGCCGAACGGGAGCCTACGAGCAGTACTTC.

The rearrangement uses TRBV25-1 and TRBJ2-3, with D possibly TRBD1 on 6 matching bases. The V gene lost 7 bases and the J gene lost 8 bases, with 19 bases spanning the gap. The CDR3 totals 14 residues. Germline lookup yields CDR1 MGHDK and CDR2 SYGVNS. DNA of the CDR3: TGTGCCAGCACCAGGACAGAGGGACGGTTTACGCAGTATTTT. This translates into CASTRTEGRFTQYF.

This sequence joins TRBV2 and TRBJ1-2, with no clear D. The V and J ends lost 4 bases and 5 bases respectively, with 14 bases between them. The CDR3 covers 14 residues. CDR1 is SNHLY and CDR2 is FYNNEI in the germline V gene. The CDR3 DNA reads as TGTGCCAGCAGTGGGGCGGAGGGAGCGTATGGCTACACCTTC. It is translated as CASSGAEGAYGYTF.

J is TRBJ2-1 and V is TRBV27, with D perhaps TRBD2 (6 bases). Germline V gene data show CDR1 as MNHEY and CDR2 as SMNVEV (reference sequence). Trimming removed 4 bases from V and 0 bases from J, with 13 bases in between. The CDR3 loop spans 16 amino acids. DNA of the CDR3: TGTGCCAGCAGTTGGGACTTATTGAGCTCCTACAATGAGCAGTTCTTC. This encodes CASSWDLLSSYNEQFF.

The chain couples TRBV7-9 to TRBJ1-1, with D maybe TRBD1 (6 bases). V gave up 7 bases and J gave up 4 bases, with 13 bases separating them. CDR1 SEHNR and CDR2 FQNEAQ come from the germline V gene (reference sequence). This CDR3 region has 13 residues. The chain's CDR3 is CASNRDKGTEAFF. The CDR3 DNA follows: TGTGCCAGCAACCGGGACAAAGGCACTGAAGCTTTCTTT.

The V call is TRBV19, the J call TRBJ1-2, with 9 bases aligning to TRBD1. There are 15 residues in the CDR3. In germline, CDR1 is LNHDA, CDR2 SQIVND (reference sequence). Trimming removed 3 bases from V and 8 bases from J; junction bases left unmatched: 10. The CDR3 here is CASSMGLQGAKGYTF. The CDR3 DNA follows: TGTGCCAGTAGTATGGGGTTACAGGGGGCAAAGGGCTACACCTTC.

J is TRBJ1-5 and V is TRBV6-4; a possible D gene is TRBD1 (5 bases). CDR1 is MRHNA, CDR2 SNTAGT, per germline. The CDR3 consists of 15 residues. Trimming took off 8 bases at V and 4 bases at J, with 18 bases between the two ends. The CDR3 loop reads CASHRSQVGNQPQHF. DNA for the CDR3: TGTGCCAGCCATAGATCACAGGTAGGTAATCAGCCCCAGCATTTT.

The genes are TRBV25-1 and TRBJ2-5; a possible D gene is TRBD2 (5 bases). The germline V gene encodes CDR1 MGHDK and CDR2 SYGVNS. The CDR3 loop spans 13 amino acids. The germline V and J ends were trimmed by 2 bases and 5 bases, with 9 bases remaining between them. CDR3 residues: CASSEELGETQYF. CDR3 coding DNA: TGTGCCAGCAGTGAAGAACTAGGGGAGACCCAGTACTTC.

The chain employs TRBV6-5 and TRBJ2-1, with D possibly being TRBD1 (6 bases). This CDR3 is 12 amino acids long. Germline V lookup: CDR1 MNHEY, CDR2 SVGAGI. Trimming took off 6 bases at V and 4 bases at J, with 7 bases between the two ends. CDR3 nucleotide sequence: TGTGCCAGCAGCGACAGGTACAATGAGCAGTTCTTC. Protein sequence: CASSDRYNEQFF.

The chain has TRBV29-1 and TRBJ1-1; D is perhaps TRBD1 (5 bases). Germline V gene lookup returns CDR1 SQVTM and CDR2 ANQGSEA. This CDR3 has 12 residues. V shed 5 bases and J shed 8 bases, with 15 bases lying between them. In nucleotides, the CDR3 is TGCAGCGTTAGGGGTCTCGAACAAGAAGCTTTCTTT. This codes for CSVRGLEQEAFF.

The chain links TRBV7-9 to TRBJ2-5, with 10 bases identical to TRBD1. The V and J ends lost 3 bases and 2 bases, in that order; junction bases with no gene match: 6. The germline gives CDR1 SEHNR, CDR2 FQNEAQ (reference sequence). The length of the CDR3 is 16 residues. The chain's CDR3 is CASSFGGDRGQETQYF. The CDR3 DNA follows: TGTGCCAGCAGCTTTGGGGGGGACAGGGGACAAGAGACCCAGTACTTC.